Reported below is one TCR beta chain. The sample belongs to a study of metastatic and nonmetastatic thyroid tumors. CDR1 is MNHNS and CDR2 is SASEGT in the germline V gene. This CDR3 comprises 14 residues. Between the trimmed V and J ends, which lost 5 bases and 6 bases, there was a span of 14 bases. TCRdb reprocessed the PCR reads via MiXCR. The repertoire holds some 8,500 clones, with 35% as singletons. No treatment had been given to any patient before thyroid surgery. The receptor was derived from a female donor with papillary thyroid cancer or a benign thyroid nodule (not recorded which). Some clones in this sample may be carry-over from other donors' samples. The material sequenced was tumor tissue. This sequence joins TRBV6-1 and TRBJ2-1, with TRBD2 as a possible D gene (6 bases). The CDR3 DNA reads TGTGCCAGCAGTCAATTCCGGGACTTCAATGAGCAGTTCTTC. It translates to CASSQFRDFNEQFF.